A selection of T cell receptor beta chains follows, all from one sample in a study of metastatic and nonmetastatic thyroid tumors. Through MiXCR, TCRdb re-clonotyped the PCR reads. This sample has some 38,000 clones; around 20% occur once, and the top ten carry approximately 20%. Sequenced material: blood. The origin of the receptors is a female donor with papillary thyroid cancer or a benign thyroid nodule (not recorded which). Some clones in this sample may be carry-over from other donors' samples. CDR3s include the opening cysteine and the closing phenylalanine or tryptophan. The order of the fields is clone size, V gene, D gene, J gene, CDR3 DNA, CDR3 protein. D genes are given only for firm matches. Expanded clones get a size class; other rows say once, few or many, or leave the size out.

>many|TRBV27|NA|TRBJ2-5
TGTGCCAGCAGTTGGGACCGCAACTCACAAGAGACCCAGTACTTC
CASSWDRNSQETQYF
>many|TRBV20-1|TRBD1|TRBJ1-1
TGCAGTGTCGACAGGGATGCTTTCTTT
CSVDRDAFF
>many|TRBV30|TRBD2|TRBJ2-7
TGTGCCTGGACCCCTCGAGCGGGAGCTTACGAGCAGTACTTC
CAWTPRAGAYEQYF
>many|TRBV7-2|TRBD2|TRBJ2-1
TGTGCCAGCAGCACCACTAGCGGGAGTTTGTCAGGTGAGCAGTTCTTC
CASSTTSGSLSGEQFF
>few|TRBV7-2|TRBD1|TRBJ1-2
TGTGCCAGCAGTCCCGGGACAGGGGAGGCTGGCTACACCTTC
CASSPGTGEAGYTF
>few|TRBV28|NA|TRBJ2-3
TGTGCCAGCAGCTCCCCCGGGGAAAACACAGATACGCAGTATTTT
CASSSPGENTDTQYF
>few|TRBV6-2/TRBV6-3|TRBD1|TRBJ2-2
TGTGACAGCAGCGGGACAGGGGCCTGGGAGCTGTTTTTT
CDSSGTGAWELFF
>many|TRBV11-2|NA|TRBJ2-7
TGTGCCAGCAGCAAAGACACTTCCCAGCAGCAGTACTTC
CASSKDTSQQQYF
>many|TRBV11-2|NA|TRBJ2-1
TGTGCCAGCAGCTCCTGGGTTGAGCAGTTCTTC
CASSSWVEQFF
>NA|TRBV7-9|NA|TRBJ2-5
TGTGCCAGCAGCCCCGGGGGTCCGTACCAAGAGACCCAGTACTTC
CASSPGGPYQETQYF
>many|TRBV6-2/TRBV6-3|NA|TRBJ2-6
TGTGCCAGCAGTCCCGACGTGGGGGCCAACGTCCTGACTTTC
CASSPDVGANVLTF
>many|TRBV7-3|NA|TRBJ2-5
TGTGCCAGCAGCCCCTTGGGGGGTTTGGGGTCCCAAGAGACCCAGTACTTC
CASSPLGGLGSQETQYF
>many|TRBV30|NA|TRBJ1-4
TGTGCCTGTGAGACTCCGGAAGATGAAAAACTGTTTTTT
CACETPEDEKLFF
>many|TRBV18|NA|TRBJ1-2
TGTGCCAGCTCACCAGTTACAAACTATGGCTACACCTTC
CASSPVTNYGYTF
>many|TRBV28|NA|TRBJ1-5
TGTGCCAGCAGTAACCAGCCCCAGCATTTT
CASSNQPQHF
>many|TRBV3-1|TRBD1|TRBJ2-4
TGTGCCAGCAGCCAAGGGACAGGGAACATTCAGTACTTC
CASSQGTGNIQYF
>many|TRBV20-1|TRBD1|TRBJ1-2
TGCAGTGCCAGAAGGACAGGGACTAACTATGGCTACACCTTC
CSARRTGTNYGYTF
>many|TRBV5-1|NA|TRBJ1-4
TGCGCCAGCAAAGGGTCGCCAGTGGGGGCTGATGAAAAACTGTTTTTT
CASKGSPVGADEKLFF
>NA|TRBV9|NA|TRBJ2-1
TGTGCCAGCAGCGTTGCGGAGGGCCTAGTAGGTGAGCAGTTCTTC
CASSVAEGLVGEQFF
>many|TRBV11-2|NA|TRBJ2-7
TGTGCCAGCAGCCCGAGGGACTTAAAGAGGCCCGAGCAGTACTTC
CASSPRDLKRPEQYF
>medium-sized|TRBV12-3/TRBV12-4|TRBD2|TRBJ2-7
TGTGCCAGCAGGGCTACTAGCGGGTCTCACGAGCAGTACTTC
CASRATSGSHEQYF
>NA|TRBV6-1|NA|TRBJ2-6
TGTGCCAGCAGCAGGACGAGTGGGGCCAACGTCCTGACTTTC
CASSRTSGANVLTF
>medium-sized|TRBV28|TRBD1|TRBJ1-2
TGTGCCAGCAGTTCGGACAGGGGAGCCTATGGCTACACCTTC
CASSSDRGAYGYTF
>many|TRBV20-1|NA|TRBJ1-1
TGCAGTGCTAGAACGGGTCTCCCCCCTGAAGCTTTCTTT
CSARTGLPPEAFF
>many|TRBV20-1|NA|TRBJ2-4
TGCAGTGCTAGATCGGGGCTCCGGGACAAAAACATTCAGTACTTC
CSARSGLRDKNIQYF
>many|TRBV20-1|NA|TRBJ2-5
TGCAGTGCTTCCGGGGAGTTGGGAGAGACCCAGTACTTC
CSASGELGETQYF
>few|TRBV6-2/TRBV6-3|NA|TRBJ2-1
TGTGCCAGAGGCTCTAGCCTAGCGAGGGGGACCTACAATGAGCAGTTCTTC
CARGSSLARGTYNEQFF
>many|TRBV20-1|TRBD1|TRBJ2-2
TGCAGTGCCACTGACAGGGCGGCGAACACCGGGGAGCTGTTTTTT
CSATDRAANTGELFF
>NA|TRBV6-5|TRBD2|TRBJ2-3
TGTGCCAGCAGTTCAGCTAGCGGGAGCACAGATACGCAGTATTTT
CASSSASGSTDTQYF
>many|TRBV5-1|TRBD2|TRBJ2-3
TGCGCCAGCAGCTTGGGGACTAGCGGTACAGATACGCAGTATTTT
CASSLGTSGTDTQYF
>many|TRBV12-3/TRBV12-4|NA|TRBJ2-4
TGTGCCAGCAGTTTAGCCCGCTGGGAAGGTACGGTACATCATTTACCCAAAAACATTCAGTACTTC
CASSLARWEGTVHHLPKNIQYF
>NA|TRBV20-1|TRBD2|TRBJ2-7
TGCAGTGCTAGCCGTCCGGCTACTAGCGGGAGACACGAGCAGTACTTC
CSASRPATSGRHEQYF
>NA|TRBV6-1|NA|TRBJ1-1
TGTGCCAGCAGTGAATTGCGGTTGAGTCTAGTGGGCGATGCTTTCTTT
CASSELRLSLVGDAFF
>NA|TRBV6-5|NA|TRBJ2-1
TGTGCCAGCAGTTACGGGCATGAGCAGTTCTTC
CASSYGHEQFF
>many|TRBV6-6|NA|TRBJ1-1
TGTGCCAGCAGTTACTCGAGAGGGGGGAACACTGAAGCTTTCTTT
CASSYSRGGNTEAFF
>many|TRBV6-4|TRBD2|TRBJ2-1
TGTGCCAGCAGTGACACTAGCGGGAGCTACAATGAGCAGTTCTTC
CASSDTSGSYNEQFF
>NA|TRBV7-9|TRBD1|TRBJ1-4
TGTGCCAGCAGCTTAAAATGGGAAGGACAGGGGGACGAAAAACTGTTTTTT
CASSLKWEGQGDEKLFF
>many|TRBV19|TRBD1|TRBJ1-4
TGTGCCAGTAGTCACTCGGGACAGGGTGAGGAAAAACTGTTTTTT
CASSHSGQGEEKLFF
>many|TRBV2|NA|TRBJ2-5
TGTGCCAGCAGAGAACGCTTCAACAGGGAAGAGACCCAGTACTTC
CASRERFNREETQYF
>many|TRBV4-2|NA|TRBJ1-4
TGTGCCAGCAGCAGCTACAGGGCGTCTAATGAAAAACTGTTTTTT
CASSSYRASNEKLFF
>NA|TRBV28|TRBD1|TRBJ1-2
TGTGCCAGCAGAAATTCCCTCATGAGGGGGCTCTATGGCTACGCCTTC
CASRNSLMRGLYGYAF
>many|TRBV20-1|NA|TRBJ2-1
TGCAGTGCTCTCGCGGGATCCTACAATGAGCAGTTCTTC
CSALAGSYNEQFF
>many|TRBV19|NA|TRBJ1-4
TGTGCCAGTAGTATAGCAACTAATGAAAAACTGTTTTTT
CASSIATNEKLFF
>NA|TRBV13|NA|TRBJ1-3
TGTGCCAGCAGGGGATCCCCCAAAGACACCATATATTTT
CASRGSPKDTIYF
>many|TRBV12-3/TRBV12-4|TRBD2|TRBJ2-2
TGTGCCAGCAGGCTAGCGGGGGCCGACGGGGAGCTGTTTTTT
CASRLAGADGELFF
>NA|TRBV19|TRBD1|TRBJ2-2
TGTGCCAGTAGTATTACAAACAGGGGATATACCGGGGAGCTGTTTTTT
CASSITNRGYTGELFF
>NA|TRBV7-8|NA|TRBJ2-2
TGTGCCAGCAGCTTATTTAGCGTATGCCTCGGGGAGCTGTTTTTT
CASSLFSVCLGELFF
>many|TRBV7-2|NA|TRBJ1-2
TGTGCCAGCAGCTTTAACTATGGCTACACCTTC
CASSFNYGYTF
>medium-sized|TRBV6-1|NA|TRBJ1-2
TGTGCCAGCAGGGAGGATGGCTACACCTTC
CASREDGYTF